This T cell receptor beta chain was profiled in a study of T cell responses to AZD1222 COVID-19 vaccine. Regarding the study as a whole: An increase in Spike-specific TCR breadth and depth was observed after two AZD1222 doses.

V gave up 2 bases and J gave up 3 bases; unmatched junction bases: 7. This CDR3 region has 17 residues. In germline, CDR1 is SGHVS, CDR2 FQNEAQ. Sequenced by immunoSEQ multiplex PCR; TCRdb stores in-frame clones only, minus some. The data hold roughly 130,000 clones, with about 89% observed a single time. This clone has just one count. Its specificity is unknown. Sequencing used peripheral blood, obtained 28 days after the second dose of the MenACWY control vaccine. The chain is built from TRBV7-8 and TRBJ2-3; 11 bases are shared with TRBD1. This clonotype was sampled from an adult who received the MenACWY meningococcal vaccine as a control. The CDR3 DNA sequence: TGTGCCAGCAGCTTAATCTGGACAGGGGGCGGGACAGATACGCAGTATTTT. Its translation is CASSLIWTGGGTDTQYF. Complete variable domain (other parts from reference TRBV7-8 and TRBJ2-3): GAGVSQSPRYKVAKRGQDVALRCDPISGHVSLFWYQQALGQGPEFLTYFQNEAQLDKSGLPSDRFFAERPEGSVSTLKIQRTQQEDSAVYLCASSLIWTGGGTDTQYFGPGTRLTVL.